The clone carrying this T cell receptor (beta chain) occurred a few times. The antigen remains undetermined. The sample belongs to a study of T cells after yellow fever vaccination. Whole-study results and caveats: The secondary response was weaker but peaked faster, day 5 versus 15. After the booster, about 95% of CD4 and roughly nine tenths of CD8 primary-response clones were re-detected.

TCRdb re-called the 5' RACE reads through MiXCR, storing one row per CDR3 protein. The sample shows about 340,000 distinct CDR3 sequences, 8.5% to 10% of them seen only once. This CDR3 has 16 residues. J was trimmed by 5 bases and V by 0 bases; bases with no gene match: 6. The V gene's germline CDR1 is LGHNA and CDR2 YSLEER. This receptor was identified in a man aged 18 to 29 who received the YFV17D yellow fever vaccine. The chain uses TRBV4-3 and TRBJ2-3; 9 nucleotides line up with TRBD2. Sample: PBMCs, taken on the day of the first yellow fever vaccination. The CDR3 DNA reads as TGCGCCAGCAGCCAAGAGGAAGCGGGGGGTTTAGATACGCAGTATTTT. Translated: CASSQEEAGGLDTQYF.